The rows below give T cell receptor beta chains drawn from one sample of a study of T cells after somatic rescue of genetic block. Here immunoSEQ multiplex PCR was the method, and the copy in TCRdb shows in-frame clones only, minus some. The table shows about 63,000 clones, with about 90% occurring only once. Sequencing input: peripheral blood mononuclear cells (PBMCs). The receptors were gathered from a man in his forties. Each CDR3 is given with its conserved first and last residue. A D gene is named only where the DNA matches it firmly. Expanded clones are given a class, and other clones once, few, many or no size at all.

v_call: TRBV13
clone_size: .
j_call: TRBJ2-7
d_call: .
cdr3_aa: CASSAGTPTEQYF
cdr3_nt: TGTGCCAGCAGCGCCGGGACTCCGACCGAGCAGTACTTC

v_call: TRBV20-1
clone_size: .
j_call: TRBJ2-4
d_call: .
cdr3_aa: CSARSEGSEYF
cdr3_nt: TGCAGTGCTAGGAGCGAGGGCTCTGAGTACTTC

v_call: TRBV2
clone_size: .
j_call: TRBJ1-3
d_call: .
cdr3_aa: CASSRGAGNTIYF
cdr3_nt: TGTGCCAGCAGCAGAGGGGCTGGAAACACCATATATTTT

v_call: TRBV12-5
clone_size: .
j_call: TRBJ2-5
d_call: TRBD1
cdr3_aa: CASGAWTGADETQYF
cdr3_nt: TGTGCTAGTGGTGCATGGACAGGGGCGGATGAGACCCAGTACTTC

v_call: TRBV6-1
clone_size: .
j_call: TRBJ2-5
d_call: .
cdr3_aa: CASSTGAGEETQYF
cdr3_nt: TGTGCCAGCAGTACGGGGGCGGGGGAAGAGACCCAGTACTTC

v_call: TRBV7-9
clone_size: few
j_call: TRBJ1-1
d_call: .
cdr3_aa: CASSLVAGNTEAFF
cdr3_nt: TGTGCCAGCAGCTTAGTTGCAGGGAACACTGAAGCTTTCTTT

v_call: TRBV29-1
clone_size: once
j_call: TRBJ2-7
d_call: .
cdr3_aa: CSVELLGAYEQYF
cdr3_nt: TGCAGCGTTGAACTCCTGGGAGCTTACGAGCAGTACTTC

v_call: TRBV4-1
clone_size: .
j_call: TRBJ2-2
d_call: TRBD1
cdr3_aa: CASSQGEGGADSGELFF
cdr3_nt: TGCGCCAGCAGCCAAGGCGAAGGGGGCGCAGATTCCGGGGAGCTGTTTTTT

v_call: TRBV7-6
clone_size: .
j_call: TRBJ2-5
d_call: TRBD2
cdr3_aa: CASSGTSQETQYF
cdr3_nt: TGTGCCAGCAGCGGGACTAGCCAAGAGACCCAGTACTTC

v_call: TRBV7-8
clone_size: few
j_call: TRBJ2-3
d_call: .
cdr3_aa: CASSPRGGYSTDTQYF
cdr3_nt: TGTGCCAGCAGCCCCAGGGGGGGGTATAGCACAGATACGCAGTATTTT

v_call: TRBV11-3
clone_size: .
j_call: TRBJ2-1
d_call: TRBD2
cdr3_aa: CASSFSGRVNEQFF
cdr3_nt: TGTGCCAGCAGCTTTAGCGGGAGGGTCAATGAGCAGTTCTTC

v_call: TRBV6-6
clone_size: .
j_call: TRBJ1-2
d_call: .
cdr3_aa: CASSPVGLAYGYTF
cdr3_nt: TGTGCCAGCAGTCCCGTGGGGCTCGCCTATGGCTACACCTTC

v_call: TRBV11-3
clone_size: .
j_call: TRBJ2-2
d_call: .
cdr3_aa: CASSPEAGELFF
cdr3_nt: TGTGCCAGCAGCCCAGAAGCCGGGGAGCTGTTTTTT

v_call: TRBV4-1
clone_size: .
j_call: TRBJ1-5
d_call: TRBD1
cdr3_aa: CASSHFTGAQPQHF
cdr3_nt: TGCGCCAGCAGCCATTTTACAGGGGCTCAGCCCCAGCATTTT

v_call: TRBV27
clone_size: .
j_call: TRBJ2-1
d_call: TRBD2
cdr3_aa: CASSLSRENEQFF
cdr3_nt: TGTGCCAGCAGTTTATCGCGGGAGAATGAGCAGTTCTTC

v_call: TRBV6-5
clone_size: .
j_call: TRBJ2-3
d_call: .
cdr3_aa: CASSGWTSTDTQYF
cdr3_nt: TGTGCCAGCAGTGGATGGACTAGCACAGATACGCAGTATTTT

v_call: TRBV5-4
clone_size: .
j_call: TRBJ2-2
d_call: TRBD2
cdr3_aa: CASSGSGGKRTGELFF
cdr3_nt: TGTGCCAGCAGTGGTAGCGGGGGAAAAAGGACCGGGGAGCTGTTTTTT

v_call: TRBV5-5
clone_size: .
j_call: TRBJ2-5
d_call: .
cdr3_aa: CASSFGSGETQYF
cdr3_nt: TGTGCCAGCAGCTTTGGGTCGGGGGAGACCCAGTACTTC

v_call: TRBV7-2
clone_size: .
j_call: TRBJ2-3
d_call: TRBD1
cdr3_aa: CASSRTGGITDTQYF
cdr3_nt: TGTGCCAGCAGCCGGACAGGGGGCATCACAGATACGCAGTATTTT

v_call: TRBV4-3
clone_size: .
j_call: TRBJ2-5
d_call: .
cdr3_aa: CASSQRTGQQETQYF
cdr3_nt: TGCGCCAGCAGCCAACGCACAGGACAGCAAGAGACCCAGTACTTC

v_call: TRBV6-1
clone_size: .
j_call: TRBJ2-7
d_call: .
cdr3_aa: CASSVSTFSGQYF
cdr3_nt: TGTGCCAGCAGCGTTTCAACTTTCTCTGGACAGTACTTC

v_call: TRBV7-9
clone_size: .
j_call: TRBJ1-4
d_call: TRBD1
cdr3_aa: CASSILTGSNEKLFF
cdr3_nt: TGTGCCAGCAGCATCTTGACAGGGTCGAATGAAAAACTGTTTTTT

v_call: TRBV19
clone_size: .
j_call: TRBJ2-3
d_call: .
cdr3_aa: CASSIRRGTDTQYF
cdr3_nt: TGTGCCAGTAGTATACGACGGGGCACAGATACGCAGTATTTT

v_call: TRBV18
clone_size: .
j_call: TRBJ2-5
d_call: .
cdr3_aa: CASSPLSASSLETQYF
cdr3_nt: TGTGCCAGCTCACCACTTTCGGCTAGCAGTTTAGAGACCCAGTACTTC

v_call: TRBV28
clone_size: .
j_call: TRBJ2-7
d_call: TRBD1
cdr3_aa: CASSSTYGTGLRDEQYF
cdr3_nt: TGTGCCAGCAGTTCCACATATGGGACAGGGCTTCGGGACGAGCAGTACTTC

v_call: TRBV5-1
clone_size: few
j_call: TRBJ1-1
d_call: .
cdr3_aa: CASSLGDTEAFF
cdr3_nt: TGCGCCAGCAGCTTGGGAGACACTGAAGCTTTCTTT

v_call: TRBV2
clone_size: .
j_call: TRBJ2-4
d_call: TRBD1
cdr3_aa: CASMGQLLAKNIQYF
cdr3_nt: TGTGCCAGCATGGGACAGCTTCTAGCCAAAAACATTCAGTACTTC

v_call: TRBV7-8
clone_size: .
j_call: TRBJ2-7
d_call: TRBD1
cdr3_aa: CASRPLGQGAYEQYF
cdr3_nt: TGTGCCAGCAGGCCCTTGGGGCAGGGGGCCTACGAGCAGTACTTC

v_call: TRBV6-6
clone_size: .
j_call: TRBJ2-6
d_call: .
cdr3_aa: CASSYSGQGGANVLTF
cdr3_nt: TGTGCCAGCAGTTACTCGGGTCAGGGTGGGGCCAACGTCCTGACTTTC

v_call: TRBV18
clone_size: once
j_call: TRBJ2-2
d_call: .
cdr3_aa: CASSPDIQERSYGELFF
cdr3_nt: TGTGCCAGCTCACCAGATATACAGGAAAGGTCGTACGGGGAGCTGTTTTTT

v_call: TRBV7-9
clone_size: .
j_call: TRBJ2-3
d_call: TRBD1
cdr3_aa: CASRRDRQRLDTQYF
cdr3_nt: TGTGCCAGCAGGCGGGACAGGCAGAGGTTGGATACGCAGTATTTT

v_call: TRBV6-5
clone_size: .
j_call: TRBJ2-1
d_call: .
cdr3_aa: CASSPRRQVEQFF
cdr3_nt: TGTGCCAGCAGCCCCCGAAGACAAGTTGAGCAGTTCTTC

v_call: TRBV28
clone_size: .
j_call: TRBJ2-7
d_call: TRBD2
cdr3_aa: CASSQGLAEAYEQYF
cdr3_nt: TGTGCCAGCAGTCAAGGACTAGCGGAGGCCTACGAGCAGTACTTC

v_call: TRBV27
clone_size: .
j_call: TRBJ2-3
d_call: .
cdr3_aa: CASRPVDTQYF
cdr3_nt: TGTGCCAGCAGGCCGGTAGATACGCAGTATTTT

v_call: TRBV18
clone_size: .
j_call: TRBJ1-6
d_call: .
cdr3_aa: CASSLEVGNSPLHF
cdr3_nt: TGTGCCAGCTCTCTCGAAGTTGGCAATTCACCCCTCCACTTT

v_call: TRBV7-9
clone_size: .
j_call: TRBJ2-3
d_call: .
cdr3_aa: CASRPSGTDTQYF
cdr3_nt: TGTGCCAGCAGGCCCTCAGGGACAGATACGCAGTATTTT

v_call: TRBV29-1
clone_size: .
j_call: TRBJ2-7
d_call: .
cdr3_aa: CSAWTVGDYEQYF
cdr3_nt: TGCAGCGCGTGGACAGTCGGGGACTACGAGCAGTACTTC

v_call: TRBV30
clone_size: .
j_call: TRBJ2-1
d_call: .
cdr3_aa: CAWTQGGFYNEQFF
cdr3_nt: TGTGCCTGGACCCAGGGGGGATTTTACAATGAGCAGTTCTTC

v_call: TRBV6-5
clone_size: .
j_call: TRBJ2-4
d_call: .
cdr3_aa: CASRAELAKNIQYF
cdr3_nt: TGTGCCAGCAGGGCAGAGCTAGCCAAAAACATTCAGTACTTC

v_call: TRBV11-2
clone_size: .
j_call: TRBJ2-1
d_call: .
cdr3_aa: CASSLMGLDYNEQFF
cdr3_nt: TGTGCCAGCAGCTTAATGGGACTTGATTACAATGAGCAGTTCTTC

v_call: TRBV13
clone_size: .
j_call: TRBJ2-2
d_call: .
cdr3_aa: CASRKRDFGSGELFF
cdr3_nt: TGTGCCAGCAGAAAGAGGGACTTCGGGTCCGGGGAGCTGTTTTTT

v_call: TRBV30
clone_size: .
j_call: TRBJ1-1
d_call: .
cdr3_aa: CAWSLTVGLNTEAFF
cdr3_nt: TGTGCCTGGAGTCTTACCGTGGGGTTGAACACTGAAGCTTTCTTT

v_call: TRBV10-3
clone_size: .
j_call: TRBJ2-3
d_call: TRBD2
cdr3_aa: CAISALAGGTDTQYF
cdr3_nt: TGTGCCATCAGTGCGCTAGCGGGGGGCACAGATACGCAGTATTTT

v_call: TRBV5-8
clone_size: .
j_call: TRBJ2-2
d_call: .
cdr3_aa: CASSLVGTGELFF
cdr3_nt: TGTGCCAGCAGCTTGGTCGGGACCGGGGAGCTGTTTTTT

v_call: TRBV2
clone_size: .
j_call: TRBJ2-1
d_call: .
cdr3_aa: CASSEDIYSYNEQFF
cdr3_nt: TGTGCCAGCAGTGAGGACATATACTCCTACAATGAGCAGTTCTTC

v_call: TRBV19
clone_size: .
j_call: TRBJ1-5
d_call: .
cdr3_aa: CASSMGRQPQHF
cdr3_nt: TGTGCCAGTAGTATGGGGCGTCAGCCCCAGCATTTT

v_call: TRBV7-9
clone_size: .
j_call: TRBJ1-1
d_call: .
cdr3_aa: CASSPRDKKNTEAFF
cdr3_nt: TGTGCCAGCAGCCCAAGAGACAAGAAGAACACTGAAGCTTTCTTT